This T cell receptor beta chain was sequenced during a study of early T cells in non-severe SARS-CoV-2 infection. This clonotype was counted at least ten times. TCRdb re-analysed the 5' RACE reads in MiXCR, keeping a single row per CDR3 protein. The table records about 60,000 distinct CDR3 sequences, roughly 5.5% of them present only once. With 1 base removed from V and 1 base from J, the gap between germline ends came to 5 bases. From germline, CDR1 is DFQATT and CDR2 SNEGSKA (reference sequence). CDR3 length equals 12 residues. The material sequenced was whole blood. The chain employs TRBV20-1 and TRBJ2-7; D gene ambiguous. This clonotype was sampled from an adult who was a healthcare worker with PCR-confirmed SARS-CoV-2 infection or an uninfected control (not recorded which). The chain's CDR3 is CSARGNSYEQYF. Here the CDR3 DNA reads TGCAGTGCTAGAGGTAATTCCTACGAGCAGTACTTC.